The entry that follows covers one T cell receptor (beta chain) sequence. Its antigen is not known. TCRdb passed the reads through MiXCR, listing each CDR3 protein once. The profile shows approximately 71,000 distinct CDR3 sequences, 20% to 25% of them singletons. These data are taken from a study of T cell repertoires in cytomegalovirus infection. Findings and caveats of the study: Carriers of CMV and the relevant HLA type were discriminated by public TCR beta frequency.

CDR1 is SGHVS, CDR2 FQNEAQ, per germline. V was cut by 3 bases and J by 1 base, with 16 bases left in between. This CDR3 has 16 residues. V usage is TRBV7-8 and J usage is TRBJ2-7; D remains ambiguous. Sequenced here: CD8+ T cells from cultured PBMCs, sampled from culture after CMV antigen stimulation. This TCR derives from a human donor in good health (CMV status not recorded). Some clones in this sample may be carry-over from other donors' samples. CDR3 in DNA: TGTGCCAGCAGCTTTGCGGTAGAATTGTCTTCCTACGAGCAGTACTTC. Amino acids: CASSFAVELSSYEQYF.